One T cell receptor beta chain is described in this entry. Its specificity is unknown. This record belongs to a study of cytomegalovirus exposure and HLA in healthy donors. The donors were healthy bone marrow donors. The CDR3 sequence is 11 residues long. In germline, CDR1 is MDHEN, CDR2 SYDVKM. J gave up 12 bases and V 4 bases, and 2 bases lay outside the gene matches. The PCR made use of 60 Vbeta and 13 Jbeta primers. Generated by immunoSEQ multiplex PCR, the TCRdb table keeps only in-frame clones and is missing some. Of roughly 240,000 clones in the sample, roughly 78% were seen once. Study findings and constraints: A few CMV-associated chains proved CMV antigen-specific in vitro.

V is TRBV28 and J is TRBJ2-1; 8 bases agree with TRBD1. The sequence derives from a boy aged 5-17 years in good health and CMV-seronegative. Sequencing used PBMCs. CDR3 region: CASSSDRGQFF. The DNA of the CDR3 is TGTGCCAGCAGTTCCGACAGGGGGCAGTTCTTC.